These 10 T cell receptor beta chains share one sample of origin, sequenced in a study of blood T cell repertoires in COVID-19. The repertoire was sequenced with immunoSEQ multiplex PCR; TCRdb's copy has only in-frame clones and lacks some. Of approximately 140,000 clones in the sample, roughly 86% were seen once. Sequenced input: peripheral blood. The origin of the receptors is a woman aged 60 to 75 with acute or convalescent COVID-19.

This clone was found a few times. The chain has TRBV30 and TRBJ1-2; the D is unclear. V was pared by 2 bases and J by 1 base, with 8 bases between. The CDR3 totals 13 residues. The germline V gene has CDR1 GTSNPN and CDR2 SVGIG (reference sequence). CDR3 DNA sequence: TGTGCCTGGAGTACGACAATTAACTATGGCTACACCTTC. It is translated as CAWSTTINYGYTF.

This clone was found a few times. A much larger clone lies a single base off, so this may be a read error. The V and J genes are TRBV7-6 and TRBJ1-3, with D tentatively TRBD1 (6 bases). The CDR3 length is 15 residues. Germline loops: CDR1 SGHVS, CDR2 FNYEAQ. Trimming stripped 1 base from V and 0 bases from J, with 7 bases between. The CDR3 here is CASSLDRVSGNTIYF. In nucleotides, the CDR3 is TGTGCCAGCAGCTTAGACAGGGTCTCTGGAAACACCATATATTTT.

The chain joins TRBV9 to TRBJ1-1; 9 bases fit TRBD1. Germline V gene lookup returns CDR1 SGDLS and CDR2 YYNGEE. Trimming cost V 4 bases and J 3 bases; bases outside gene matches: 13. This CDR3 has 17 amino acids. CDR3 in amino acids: CASSPTGTGKSYTEAFF. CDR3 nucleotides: TGTGCCAGCAGCCCAACCGGGACAGGGAAAAGTTACACTGAAGCTTTCTTT.

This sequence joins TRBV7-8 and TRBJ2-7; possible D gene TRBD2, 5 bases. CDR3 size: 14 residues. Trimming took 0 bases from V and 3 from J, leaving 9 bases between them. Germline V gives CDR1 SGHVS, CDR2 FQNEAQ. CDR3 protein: CASSLAVGSYEQYF. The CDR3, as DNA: TGTGCCAGCAGCTTAGCGGTGGGGAGCTACGAGCAGTACTTC.

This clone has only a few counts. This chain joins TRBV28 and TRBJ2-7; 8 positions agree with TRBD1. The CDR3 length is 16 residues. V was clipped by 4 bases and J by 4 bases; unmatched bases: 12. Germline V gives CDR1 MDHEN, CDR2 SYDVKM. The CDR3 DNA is TGTGCCAGCAGTTATAATTTTGGGACAGGTCTTTACGAGCAGTACTTC. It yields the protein CASSYNFGTGLYEQYF.

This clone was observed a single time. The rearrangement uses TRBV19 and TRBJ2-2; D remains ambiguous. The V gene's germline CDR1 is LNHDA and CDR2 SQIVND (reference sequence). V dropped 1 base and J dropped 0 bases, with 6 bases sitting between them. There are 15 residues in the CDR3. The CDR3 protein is CASSIGQTNTGELFF. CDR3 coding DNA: TGTGCCAGTAGTATAGGGCAGACGAACACCGGGGAGCTGTTTTTT.

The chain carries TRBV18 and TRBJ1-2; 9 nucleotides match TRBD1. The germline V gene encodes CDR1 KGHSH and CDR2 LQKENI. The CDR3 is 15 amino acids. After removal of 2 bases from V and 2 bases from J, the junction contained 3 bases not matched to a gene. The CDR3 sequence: CASSPETGGNYGYTF. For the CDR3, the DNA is TGTGCCAGCTCACCAGAAACAGGGGGCAACTATGGCTACACCTTC. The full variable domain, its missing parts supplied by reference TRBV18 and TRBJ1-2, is NAGVMQNPRHLVRRRGQEARLRCSPMKGHSHVYWYRQLPEEGLKFMVYLQKENIIDESGMPKERFSAEFPKEGPSILRIQQVVRGDSAAYFCASSPETGGNYGYTFGSGTRLTVV.

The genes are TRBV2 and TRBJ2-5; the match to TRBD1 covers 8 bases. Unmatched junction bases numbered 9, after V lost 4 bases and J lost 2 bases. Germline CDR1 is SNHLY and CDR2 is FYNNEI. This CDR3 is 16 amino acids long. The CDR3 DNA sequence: TGTGCCAGCAGTGCTGGACAGGGCCGGGGGCAAGAGACCCAGTACTTC. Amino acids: CASSAGQGRGQETQYF. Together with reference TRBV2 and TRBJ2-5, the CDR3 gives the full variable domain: EPEVTQTPSHQVTQMGQEVILRCVPISNHLYFYWYRQILGQKVEFLVSFYNNEISEKSEIFDDQFSVERPDGSNFTLKIRSTKLEDSAMYFCASSAGQGRGQETQYFGPGTRLLVL.

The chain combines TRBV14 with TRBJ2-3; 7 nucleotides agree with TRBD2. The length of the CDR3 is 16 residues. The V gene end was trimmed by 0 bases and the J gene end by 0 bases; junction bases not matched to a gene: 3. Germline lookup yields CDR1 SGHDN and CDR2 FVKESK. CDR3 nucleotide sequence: TGTGCCAGCAGCCAAGATATGACTAGCAGCACAGATACGCAGTATTTT. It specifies CASSQDMTSSTDTQYF.

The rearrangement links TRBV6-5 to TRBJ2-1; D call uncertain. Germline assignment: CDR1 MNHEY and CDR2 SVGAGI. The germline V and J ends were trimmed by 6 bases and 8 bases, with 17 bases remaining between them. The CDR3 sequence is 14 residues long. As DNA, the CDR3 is TGTGCCAGCAGGGATCCCCTAGTAGGCTATGAGCAGTTCTTC. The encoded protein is CASRDPLVGYEQFF.